One and the same sample provided the 26 T cell receptor beta chains below, sequenced in a study of cytomegalovirus exposure and HLA in healthy donors. This PCR relied on a set of 60 Vbeta primers and 13 Jbeta primers. Repertoires were generated with immunoSEQ multiplex PCR, while TCRdb's copy carries only in-frame clones and drops some. The data contain roughly 95,000 clones, around four fifths of them singletons. The source material was PBMCs. Source of these receptors: a man aged 30-40 years in good health and CMV-seropositive.

The chain is built from TRBV25-1 and TRBJ2-3; D is ambiguous. Trimming stripped 7 bases from V and 0 bases from J, with 14 bases between. Looked up from germline, CDR1 is MGHDK and CDR2 is SYGVNS. The CDR3 sequence is 15 residues long. CDR3 protein: CASTRGGVSTDTQYF. The DNA for the CDR3 is TGTGCCAGCACTCGAGGCGGAGTGAGCACAGATACGCAGTATTTT.

The chain has TRBV6-5 and TRBJ2-3; D is ambiguous. The germline V gene has CDR1 MNHEY and CDR2 SVGAGI. The length of the CDR3 is 12 residues. The ends were cut back, 4 bases at V and 2 bases at J, with 4 bases in the middle. CDR3 in amino acids: CASSSLTDTQYF. Here the CDR3 DNA reads TGTGCCAGCAGTTCCCTCACAGATACGCAGTATTTT.

The chain combines TRBV29-1 with TRBJ2-2; 8 bases align to TRBD2. This CDR3 contains 15 residues. The germline CDR1 and CDR2 sequences are SQVTM and ANQGSEA. V lost 5 bases to trimming and J lost 6 bases; unmatched junction nucleotides: 11. Here the CDR3 reads CSVYTSGRGAGELFF. As DNA, the CDR3 is TGCAGCGTTTACACTAGCGGTAGGGGGGCCGGGGAGCTGTTTTTT.

The rearrangement uses TRBV29-1 and TRBJ1-1; D is unresolved. Deletions cut 5 bases from V and 0 bases from J, with 7 bases between. The germline CDR1 and CDR2 sequences are SQVTM and ANQGSEA. The CDR3 is 12 amino acids. This CDR3 is CSVLDMNTEAFF. Written as DNA, the CDR3 is TGCAGCGTTCTCGACATGAACACTGAAGCTTTCTTT.

This clone was seen only once. The chain employs TRBV29-1 and TRBJ2-7; 8 bases match TRBD2. CDR3 length: 14 amino acids. V was pared by 3 bases and J by 4 bases, with 8 bases of the junction left unmatched. Per the germline V gene, CDR1 is SQVTM and CDR2 is ANQGSEA. The CDR3 coding sequence is TGCAGCGTTGATGGAATAGCGGGGACTTACGAGCAGTACTTC. This encodes CSVDGIAGTYEQYF.

V is TRBV28 and J is TRBJ1-1; the match to TRBD1 covers 12 bases. Trimming took 5 bases from V and 5 from J; bases not matched to a gene: 6. The length of the CDR3 is 15 residues. Germline CDR1 MDHEN, CDR2 SYDVKM. The CDR3 DNA follows: TGTGCCAGCAGTCCGTCGGGACAGGGGGCTACTGAAGCTTTCTTT. Translating it yields CASSPSGQGATEAFF.

V gene TRBV6-5 combines with J gene TRBJ1-2, with 8 positions matching TRBD1. There are 14 residues in the CDR3. J was trimmed by 7 bases and V by 6 bases; bases with no gene match: 10. The germline gives CDR1 MNHEY, CDR2 SVGAGI. CDR3 protein: CASSIPGQEGGYTF. As DNA, the CDR3 is TGTGCCAGCAGCATCCCGGGACAGGAGGGTGGCTACACCTTC.

The rearrangement joins TRBV29-1 to TRBJ2-7; 7 bases line up with TRBD2. The J segment lost 0 bases and the V segment lost 1 base, leaving 6 bases of the junction unmatched. Germline CDR1 is SQVTM and CDR2 is ANQGSEA. The CDR3 consists of 15 residues. For the CDR3, the DNA is TGCAGCGTTGAAGTGGGGACTAAATACTCCTACGAGCAGTACTTC. Its protein product is CSVEVGTKYSYEQYF.

V usage is TRBV6-1 and J usage is TRBJ2-1; a possible D gene is TRBD1 (6 bases). The CDR3 runs 15 residues. Trimming removed 6 bases at V and 8 bases at J, with 20 bases between. Per germline, CDR1 MNHNS and CDR2 SASEGT. CDR3 nucleotides: TGTGCCAGCAGGCCAGGGGTTGGTTTGTTCGATGAGCAGTTCTTC. Translated, it gives CASRPGVGLFDEQFF.

The V call is TRBV7-2, the J call TRBJ2-7; TRBD2 agrees at 13 bases. From germline, CDR1 is SGHTA and CDR2 FQGNSA. The length of the CDR3 is 15 residues. Trimming at V came to 2 bases and at J to 7 bases, leaving 5 bases not matched to a gene. CDR3 region: CASSLSGLAGVEQYF. Written as DNA, the CDR3 is TGTGCCAGCAGCTTATCCGGACTAGCGGGAGTGGAGCAGTACTTC.

This chain uses TRBV4-2 with TRBJ2-7; no definite D call. This CDR3 comprises 15 residues. Germline assignment: CDR1 LGHNA and CDR2 YNFKEQ. Trimming removed 3 bases at V and 5 bases at J, with 17 bases between. The CDR3 DNA follows: TGTGCCAGCAGCCATCTACCCCTAGGTGCCGACGAGCAGTACTTC. Translation: CASSHLPLGADEQYF.

This chain uses TRBV6-6 with TRBJ1-1; tentatively, D is TRBD1 (5 bases). This CDR3 has 14 residues. Germline values: CDR1 MNHNY, CDR2 SVGAGI (reference sequence). Trimming removed 6 bases from V and 6 bases from J, with 17 bases in between. The CDR3 loop is CASRAQGEKAEAFF. The CDR3 DNA reads TGTGCCAGCAGGGCGCAGGGTGAAAAAGCTGAAGCTTTCTTT.

The J gene is TRBJ2-3, the V gene TRBV30, with 8 bases fitting TRBD2. Germline V CDR1 and CDR2: GTSNPN, SVGIG (reference sequence). The ends lost 0 bases at V and 2 bases at J; junction bases unmatched: 7. The CDR3 is 16 amino acids. CDR3 nucleotides: TGTGCCTGGAGTGTGAGACGTAGCGGGACCACAGATACGCAGTATTTT. Translating it yields CAWSVRRSGTTDTQYF.

The rearrangement uses TRBV4-1 and TRBJ1-1; 8 bases are shared with TRBD1. Germline trimming cut 1 base from V and 11 bases from J; bases unmatched to any gene: 6. The CDR3 length is 13 residues. The germline V gene has CDR1 MGHRA and CDR2 YSYEKL. The CDR3 loop is CASSQGTGLEAFF. The CDR3 DNA reads TGCGCCAGCAGCCAAGGGACAGGGCTTGAGGCTTTCTTT.

Comments on this clone: This same CDR3 is encoded by further DNA sequences in the sample. The rearrangement uses TRBV6-5 and TRBJ1-5; D perhaps matches TRBD1 (6 bases). Germline V gene lookup returns CDR1 MNHEY and CDR2 SVGAGI. V shed 4 bases and J shed 4 bases, with 11 bases lying between them. CDR3 length: 14 residues. Here the CDR3 reads CASSSGVGNQPQHF. CDR3 coding DNA: TGTGCCAGCAGTTCAGGGGTGGGGAATCAGCCCCAGCATTTT.

Worth noting for this clone: The junction and the germline gene differ at one end; a read error may be behind it. This chain joins TRBV18 and TRBJ1-2, with TRBD1 as a possible D gene (5 bases). The CDR3 extends over 13 amino acids. Germline V CDR1 and CDR2: KGHSH, LQKENI. The CDR3 loop reads CASSPTENCGYTF. Here the CDR3 DNA reads TGTGCCAGCTCACCGACAGAGAACTGTGGCTACACCTTC. Supplemented by reference TRBV18 and TRBJ1-2, the full variable domain reads NAGVMQNPRHLVRRRGQEARLRCSPMKGHSHVYWYRQLPEEGLKFMVYLQKENIIDESGMPKERFSAEFPKEGPSILRIQQVVRGDSAAYFCASSPTENCGYTFGSGTRLTVV.

The chain has TRBV7-9 and TRBJ2-2, with a possible D match to TRBD1 (6 bases). The germline gives CDR1 SEHNR, CDR2 FQNEAQ (reference sequence). Between the trimmed V and J ends, which lost 1 base and 4 bases, there was a span of 13 bases. The CDR3 totals 16 residues. CDR3 sequence reads: CASSLVGRGSTGELFF. The CDR3 nucleotides are TGTGCCAGCAGCTTAGTAGGCAGGGGAAGCACCGGGGAGCTGTTTTTT.

J is TRBJ2-1 and V is TRBV5-6, with TRBD2 matching 11 bases. The CDR3 spans 16 residues. V lost 3 bases to trimming and J lost 7 bases; unmatched junction nucleotides: 9. The germline gives CDR1 SGHDT, CDR2 YYEEEE. The CDR3 bases are TGTGCCAGCAGCTCCCCTCTAGCTAGCGGGGGGAATGAGCAGTTCTTC. Protein sequence: CASSSPLASGGNEQFF.

This chain uses TRBV7-9 with TRBJ1-6, with D tentatively TRBD1 (5 bases). The germline V gene encodes CDR1 SEHNR and CDR2 FQNEAQ (reference sequence). The CDR3 is made up of 12 amino acids. Trimming pared 3 bases from V and 12 bases from J, leaving 9 bases between. The DNA for the CDR3 is TGTGCCAGCAGCTTCGACAGTGGACCCCTCCACTTT. Translation: CASSFDSGPLHF.

The gene calls are TRBV2 and TRBJ2-5; 9 positions match TRBD2. Germline values: CDR1 SNHLY, CDR2 FYNNEI. V lost 7 bases and J lost 6; bases outside the gene matches: 9. The CDR3 covers 14 residues. The CDR3 sequence: CASKGREGRKTQYF. The DNA for the CDR3 is TGTGCCAGCAAAGGGCGGGAGGGCCGAAAGACCCAGTACTTC.

This clone was counted once. The V and J genes are TRBV7-2 and TRBJ1-3; tentative D call: TRBD1 (5 bases). Trimming took off 4 bases at V and 0 bases at J, with 10 bases between the two ends. Germline assignment: CDR1 SGHTA and CDR2 FQGNSA. CDR3 length: 15 amino acids. The CDR3 sequence: CASSWQGGSGNTIYF. In nucleotides, the CDR3 is TGTGCCAGCAGCTGGCAGGGCGGCTCTGGAAACACCATATATTTT.

This sequence joins TRBV27 and TRBJ2-1; 10 bases map to TRBD2. The CDR3 spans 14 residues. CDR1 is MNHEY and CDR2 is SMNVEV in the germline V gene (reference sequence). With 6 bases clipped from V and 12 bases from J, the junction kept 11 bases outside the gene matches. CDR3 amino acids: CASSRTSGGERQFF. CDR3 coding DNA: TGTGCCAGCAGCCGGACTAGCGGAGGGGAGAGGCAGTTCTTC.

The rearrangement links TRBV7-9 to TRBJ1-3; D gene ambiguous. This CDR3 contains 15 residues. Trimming left V 10 bases short and J 0 bases short, with 16 bases between. Germline V gene lookup returns CDR1 SEHNR and CDR2 FQNEAQ (reference sequence). The CDR3 DNA sequence: TGTGCCATCGACCGGAAAACTAGCTCTGGAAACACCATATATTTT. It encodes CAIDRKTSSGNTIYF.

The V and J genes are TRBV6-6 and TRBJ1-1; 8 bases match TRBD1. Germline V gives CDR1 MNHNY, CDR2 SVGAGI (reference sequence). This CDR3 is 14 amino acids long. J lost 5 bases, V lost 4 bases, and 6 bases had no gene match. The CDR3 sequence: CASSFTGGRTEAFF. CDR3 DNA sequence: TGTGCCAGCAGTTTCACAGGGGGTCGGACTGAAGCTTTCTTT.

The chain recombines TRBV30 with TRBJ1-2; the D is unclear. V was trimmed by 5 bases and J by 8 bases, leaving 12 bases between them. The CDR3 length is 11 residues. Germline V CDR1 and CDR2: GTSNPN, SVGIG (reference sequence). DNA for the CDR3: TGTGCCTGGCTCCCCAGATGGGGCTACACCTTC. Its protein is CAWLPRWGYTF.

The CDR3 reads CASSRGFYGYTF. In DNA form, the CDR3 reads TGTGCCAGCAGCCGGGGATTCTATGGCTACACCTTC. The chain combines TRBV28 with TRBJ1-2; D is unresolved. The ends were cut back, 6 bases at V and 4 bases at J, with 9 bases in the middle. CDR1 and CDR2 from the germline V gene are MDHEN and SYDVKM. The CDR3 has 12 residues.